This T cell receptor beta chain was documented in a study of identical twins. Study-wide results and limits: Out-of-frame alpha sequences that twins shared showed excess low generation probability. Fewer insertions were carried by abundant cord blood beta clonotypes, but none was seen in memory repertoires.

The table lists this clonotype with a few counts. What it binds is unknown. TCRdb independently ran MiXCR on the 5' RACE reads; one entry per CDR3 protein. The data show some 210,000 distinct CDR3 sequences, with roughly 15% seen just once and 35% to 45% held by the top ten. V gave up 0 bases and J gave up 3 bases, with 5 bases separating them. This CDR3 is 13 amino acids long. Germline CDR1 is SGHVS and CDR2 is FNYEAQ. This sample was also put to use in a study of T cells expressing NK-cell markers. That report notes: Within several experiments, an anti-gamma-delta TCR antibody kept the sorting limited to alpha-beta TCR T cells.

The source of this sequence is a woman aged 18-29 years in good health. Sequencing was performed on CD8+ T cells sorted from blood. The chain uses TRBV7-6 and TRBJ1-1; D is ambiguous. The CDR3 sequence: CASSLARHTEAFF. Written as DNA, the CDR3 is TGTGCCAGCAGCTTAGCGCGACACACTGAAGCTTTCTTT.